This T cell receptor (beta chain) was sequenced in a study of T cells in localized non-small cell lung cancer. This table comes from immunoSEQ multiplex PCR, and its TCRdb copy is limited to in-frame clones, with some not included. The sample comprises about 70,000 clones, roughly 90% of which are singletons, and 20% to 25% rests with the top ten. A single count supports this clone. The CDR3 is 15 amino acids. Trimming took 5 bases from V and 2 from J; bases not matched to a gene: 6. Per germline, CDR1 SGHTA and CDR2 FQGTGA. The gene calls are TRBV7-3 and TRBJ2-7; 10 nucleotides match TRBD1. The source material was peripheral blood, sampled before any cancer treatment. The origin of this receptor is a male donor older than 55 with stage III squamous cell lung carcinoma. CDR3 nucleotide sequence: TGTGCCAGCAGCCCTCGGACAGGGGGTCCCTACGAGCAGTACTTC. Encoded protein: CASSPRTGGPYEQYF. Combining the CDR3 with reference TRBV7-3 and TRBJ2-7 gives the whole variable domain GAGVSQTPSNKVTEKGKYVELRCDPISGHTALYWYRQSLGQGPEFLIYFQGTGAADDSGLPNDRFFAVRPEGSVSTLKIQRTERGDSAVYLCASSPRTGGPYEQYFGPGTRLTVT.